One and the same sample provided the 19 T cell receptor beta chains below, sequenced in a study of control samples from healthy donors and cancer patients. This table comes from immunoSEQ multiplex PCR, and its TCRdb copy is limited to in-frame clones, with some not included. The sample records around 110,000 clones, over 90% being singletons. The sample comprised blood. Every receptor here comes from a man aged 25-45 years in good health.

The chain combines TRBV6-6 with TRBJ1-1, with D possibly matching TRBD1 (5 bases). Trimming left V 2 bases short and J 6 bases short, with 10 bases between. Germline loops: CDR1 MNHNY, CDR2 SVGAGI (reference sequence). The CDR3 contains 13 residues. The CDR3 is CASSYDRGSEAFF. The CDR3 coding sequence is TGTGCCAGCAGTTACGACCGGGGGTCTGAAGCTTTCTTT.

The V gene is TRBV19, the J gene TRBJ1-2, with D unclear. V lost 10 bases to trimming and J lost 4 bases, with 10 bases between them. CDR1 and CDR2 from the germline V gene are LNHDA and SQIVND (reference sequence). This CDR3 spans 11 amino acids. The CDR3 region is CATGPFYGYTF. Here the CDR3 DNA reads TGTGCCACCGGGCCCTTCTATGGCTACACCTTC.

The chain couples TRBV19 to TRBJ2-3, with 8 nucleotides matching TRBD1. The CDR3 totals 15 residues. From germline, CDR1 is LNHDA and CDR2 SQIVND (reference sequence). Trimming removed 7 bases from V and 5 bases from J; junction bases left unmatched: 11. CDR3 protein: CASKVGQGAKDTQYF. CDR3 coding DNA: TGTGCCAGTAAAGTCGGTCAGGGGGCCAAAGATACGCAGTATTTT.

The rearrangement links TRBV9 to TRBJ2-1, with D tentatively TRBD1 or TRBD2 (5 bases each). CDR3 length: 14 residues. Germline loops: CDR1 SGDLS, CDR2 YYNGEE. V shed 1 base and J shed 9 bases, with 14 bases lying between them. The CDR3: CASSVSLGDAEQFF. The CDR3 DNA sequence: TGTGCCAGCAGCGTATCACTTGGGGACGCTGAGCAGTTCTTC.

The J gene is TRBJ2-7, the V gene TRBV4-2; 7 bases align to TRBD1. Trimming took 1 base from V and 2 from J; bases not matched to a gene: 2. The CDR3 is 14 residues long. Per germline, CDR1 LGHNA and CDR2 YNFKEQ. Written as DNA, the CDR3 is TGTGCCAGCAGCCAAGCAGGGGGTCCCTACGAGCAGTACTTC. Encoded protein: CASSQAGGPYEQYF.

The chain recombines TRBV24-1 with TRBJ1-2, with a weak D call TRBD1 (5 bases). The V end lost 4 bases, the J end lost 8 bases, and 10 bases lay between the germline ends. This CDR3 has 12 amino acids. CDR1 is KGHDR and CDR2 is SFDVKD in the germline V gene. The CDR3 DNA sequence: TGTGCCACCAGTGAGGGCAGGGACGGCTACACCTTC. Translated, it gives CATSEGRDGYTF.

This chain uses TRBV7-2 with TRBJ2-7; 8 nucleotides align to TRBD1. J lost 5 bases, V lost 5 bases, and 5 bases had no gene match. The CDR3 covers 13 residues. Germline CDR1 SGHTA, CDR2 FQGNSA. This CDR3 is CASSLWTGNEQYF. CDR3 bases: TGTGCCAGCAGCCTATGGACAGGGAACGAGCAGTACTTC.

The chain uses TRBV11-2 and TRBJ1-2, with 10 bases fitting TRBD1. The length of the CDR3 is 13 residues. The V segment lost 5 bases and the J segment 8 bases; nucleotides outside the gene matches: 5. Germline CDR1 SGHAT, CDR2 FQNNGV. The CDR3 reads CASSGTGVGGYTF. The CDR3 nucleotides are TGTGCCAGCAGCGGGACAGGGGTTGGAGGCTACACCTTC.

The chain carries TRBV12-3 or TRBV12-4 and TRBJ1-5; no definite D call. The CDR3 is made up of 13 amino acids. V was trimmed by 3 bases and J by 2 bases, leaving 5 bases between them. CDR3 amino acids: CASSLYGNQPQHF. The CDR3 DNA is TGTGCCAGCAGTTTGTATGGCAATCAGCCCCAGCATTTT.

The chain has TRBV5-6 and TRBJ1-1; possible D gene TRBD1, 5 bases. V was clipped by 0 bases and J by 1 base, with 13 bases between them. This CDR3 comprises 16 residues. Germline lookup yields CDR1 SGHDT and CDR2 YYEEEE. Written as DNA, the CDR3 is TGTGCCAGCAGCTTGGGGATACAAGGACAGAACACTGAAGCTTTCTTT. Translated: CASSLGIQGQNTEAFF. Drawing the rest from reference TRBV5-6 and TRBJ1-1, the complete variable domain is DAGVTQSPTHLIKTRGQQVTLRCSPKSGHDTVSWYQQALGQGPQFIFQYYEEEERQRGNFPDRFSGHQFPNYSSELNVNALLLGDSALYLCASSLGIQGQNTEAFFGQGTRLTVV.

The V call is TRBV6-5, the J call TRBJ1-5; weak D call: TRBD1 (5 bases). The V and J ends lost 0 bases and 7 bases respectively, with 7 bases between them. Germline CDR1 MNHEY, CDR2 SVGAGI. This CDR3 has 13 residues. For the CDR3, the DNA is TGTGCCAGCAGTTACTCGACAGAGCAGCCCCAGCATTTT. Residues: CASSYSTEQPQHF.

The V gene is TRBV18, the J gene TRBJ2-5; 7 nucleotides line up with TRBD2. V trimming: 4 bases; J trimming: 2 bases; junction bases outside the gene matches: 4. From germline, CDR1 is KGHSH and CDR2 LQKENI. This CDR3 is 14 amino acids long. CDR3 residues: CASSQWGGQETQYF. In DNA, the CDR3 is TGTGCCAGCTCACAGTGGGGGGGTCAAGAGACCCAGTACTTC.

The CDR3 reads CASSSLAGRHNEQFF. The CDR3 nucleotides are TGTGCCAGCAGCTCACTAGCGGGGCGACACAATGAGCAGTTCTTC. The rearrangement links TRBV2 to TRBJ2-1; 10 bases align to TRBD2. Germline V gives CDR1 SNHLY, CDR2 FYNNEI. V lost 6 bases and J lost 5; bases outside the gene matches: 7. This CDR3 spans 15 amino acids. The full variable domain, in which reference TRBV2 and TRBJ2-1 provide the parts outside the CDR3, is EPEVTQTPSHQVTQMGQEVILRCVPISNHLYFYWYRQILGQKVEFLVSFYNNEISEKSEIFDDQFSVERPDGSNFTLKIRSTKLEDSAMYFCASSSLAGRHNEQFFGPGTRLTVL.

CDR3 loop: CATLAGSGTEAFF. Here the CDR3 DNA reads TGTGCCACCCTCGCCGGGTCGGGCACTGAAGCTTTCTTT. This chain connects TRBV11-2 to TRBJ1-1; the D is unclear. Per germline, CDR1 SGHAT and CDR2 FQNNGV. The CDR3 has 13 residues. Trimming stripped 10 bases from V and 4 bases from J, with 16 bases between.

The V call is TRBV4-1, the J call TRBJ1-3; the match to TRBD1 covers 7 bases. V gave up 4 bases and J gave up 4 bases; unmatched junction bases: 7. The CDR3 loop spans 15 amino acids. CDR1 is MGHRA and CDR2 is YSYEKL in the germline V gene. The CDR3 nucleotides read TGCGCCAGCAGCCTACGGGACAGTCAGGGAAACACCATATATTTT. Amino acid sequence: CASSLRDSQGNTIYF.

The rearrangement joins TRBV6-5 to TRBJ1-5; 8 nucleotides align to TRBD1. V gave up 6 bases and J gave up 3 bases; unmatched junction bases: 7. Looked up from germline, CDR1 is MNHEY and CDR2 is SVGAGI. The CDR3 is 15 residues long. CDR3 nucleotide sequence: TGTGCCAGCAGCTCTGGACAGGGAAACAATCAGCCCCAGCATTTT. Translated: CASSSGQGNNQPQHF.

V is TRBV12-3 or TRBV12-4 and J is TRBJ2-4, with 7 bases lining up with TRBD1. J lost 4 bases, V lost 9 bases, and 6 bases had no gene match. The CDR3 has 13 residues. The CDR3 here is CASSTGSKNIQYF. CDR3 sequence (DNA): TGTGCCAGTTCGACAGGGTCAAAAAACATTCAGTACTTC.

This chain links TRBV4-2 with TRBJ2-1; a weak D match, TRBD2 (5 bases). This CDR3 region has 14 residues. CDR1 and CDR2 (germline): LGHNA, YNFKEQ. The V gene lost 0 bases and the J gene lost 5 bases, with 8 bases spanning the gap. CDR3 amino acids: CASSQDRGNNEQFF. The CDR3 DNA reads TGTGCCAGCAGCCAAGATAGAGGGAACAATGAGCAGTTCTTC.

The gene calls are TRBV24-1 and TRBJ1-2; 12 bases are a match to TRBD1. This CDR3 comprises 15 residues. Trimming cost V 3 bases and J 8 bases; bases outside gene matches: 6. CDR1 and CDR2 from the germline V gene are KGHDR and SFDVKD. The CDR3 sequence is CATSDPGQGAWGYTF. In DNA form, the CDR3 reads TGTGCCACCAGTGATCCGGGACAGGGGGCATGGGGCTACACCTTC.